This passage covers 9 T cell receptor beta chains from one sample sequenced in a study of blood T cell repertoires in COVID-19. TCRdb's copy holds only in-frame clones and misses some; the assay was immunoSEQ multiplex PCR. The sample consists of 60,000 to 75,000 clones, approximately 86% of them appearing once. Material for sequencing was peripheral blood. Receptors originate from a woman aged 55-75 years with acute or convalescent COVID-19.

The rearrangement joins TRBV5-1 to TRBJ2-1; TRBD2 agrees at 10 bases. The CDR3 contains 16 residues. The V gene's germline CDR1 is SGHRS and CDR2 YFSETQ. Trimming took 6 bases from V and 3 from J; bases not matched to a gene: 9. The CDR3 coding sequence is TGCGCCAGCACCCTAGCGGGGGCGACCTACTACAATGAGCAGTTCTTC. Amino acids: CASTLAGATYYNEQFF.

This clone was observed once. The gene calls are TRBV19 and TRBJ1-4; D is uncertain. This CDR3 contains 14 residues. Germline loops: CDR1 LNHDA, CDR2 SQIVND (reference sequence). Trimming shortened V by 7 bases and J by 2 bases, and 11 bases separated the two germline ends. The CDR3 loop is CASKRGQTNEKLFF. The CDR3 DNA is TGTGCCAGTAAGAGAGGGCAGACTAATGAAAAACTGTTTTTT.

This chain joins TRBV3-1 (or the pseudogene TRBV3-2) and TRBJ1-4; D is ambiguous. Trimming stripped 5 bases from V and 4 bases from J, with 11 bases between. The length of the CDR3 is 14 residues. CDR1 is LGHDT, CDR2 YNNKEL, per germline (reference sequence). The CDR3 here is CASSAAVRNEKLFF. DNA of the CDR3: TGTGCCAGCAGCGCCGCGGTCCGTAATGAAAAACTGTTTTTT.

The chain recombines TRBV7-7 with TRBJ2-3; 13 bases line up with TRBD2. CDR3 length equals 15 residues. J was trimmed by 7 bases and V by 3 bases; bases with no gene match: 4. The V gene's germline CDR1 is SSHAT and CDR2 FNYEAQ (reference sequence). The CDR3 loop reads CASSFGLAGVNTQYF. CDR3 coding DNA: TGTGCCAGCAGCTTTGGACTAGCGGGGGTGAATACGCAGTATTTT.

This sequence joins TRBV19 and TRBJ1-3, with D perhaps TRBD1 (6 bases). V gave up 3 bases and J gave up 4 bases, with 19 bases separating them. The germline V gene has CDR1 LNHDA and CDR2 SQIVND (reference sequence). The CDR3 is made up of 17 amino acids. The CDR3 DNA sequence: TGTGCCAGTAGTATGATACAGGGAAGAATCACGGGAAACACCATATATTTT. Translated: CASSMIQGRITGNTIYF.

The chain links TRBV9 to TRBJ2-3; D not certain. Germline V lookup: CDR1 SGDLS, CDR2 YYNGEE. CDR3 size: 9 residues. Trimming removed 2 bases at V and 12 bases at J, with 4 bases between. CDR3 amino acids: CASSVPQYF. CDR3 sequence (DNA): TGTGCCAGCAGCGTCCCTCAGTATTTT.

This clone was recorded only once. The gene calls are TRBV5-6 and TRBJ1-6; 10 positions match TRBD1. CDR1 SGHDT and CDR2 YYEEEE come from the germline V gene. This CDR3 has 15 residues. The V gene end was trimmed by 4 bases and the J gene end by 9 bases; junction bases not matched to a gene: 7. For the CDR3, the DNA is TGTGCCAGCAGCCAAGACAGGGGGCATATTTCACCCCTCCACTTT. This translates into CASSQDRGHISPLHF.

CDR3 residues: CASSDSYGYTF. In DNA form, the CDR3 reads TGTGCCAGCAGTGACAGCTATGGCTACACCTTC. The chain recombines TRBV2 with TRBJ1-2; D call uncertain. The CDR3 loop spans 11 amino acids. Looked up from germline, CDR1 is SNHLY and CDR2 is FYNNEI. V gave up 3 bases and J gave up 4 bases, with 3 bases separating them.

This chain uses TRBV7-9 with TRBJ1-2; D unclear. CDR1 is SEHNR, CDR2 FQNEAQ, per germline (reference sequence). The ends were cut back, 1 base at V and 1 base at J, with 10 bases in the middle. The CDR3 covers 15 residues. The DNA for the CDR3 is TGTGCCAGCAGCTTAGAGCGCGCGGGTAACTATGGCTACACCTTC. As protein: CASSLERAGNYGYTF.